The sequence of this TCR beta chain was determined in a study of PD-L1 blockade in urothelial cancer. Overall study context: When patients started atezolizumab around 2014, it was given at 1,200 mg intravenously every 3 weeks. Prior regimens of chemotherapy numbered 0 to 3 per patient. Median blood clonality was roughly 0.088, with 75,000 to 100,000 unique TCRs. Blood analysis occurred 3 weeks (second dose) and 6 weeks after treatment start.

Specified time point: peripheral blood 6 weeks after treatment start. Germline loops: CDR1 SGHTA, CDR2 FQGNSA. The V end lost 0 bases, the J end lost 9 bases, and 8 bases lay between the germline ends. The CDR3 is 13 residues long. TCRdb's table, derived via immunoSEQ multiplex PCR, lists solely in-frame clones and lacks some. The sample has around 110,000 clones, around 89% seen once; the top ten hold more than 1.5%. The J gene is TRBJ2-2, the V gene TRBV7-2; D unresolved. This TCR came from a man aged 60 to 69 with urothelial cancer. The material was PBMCs, obtained around atezolizumab (anti-PD-L1) treatment. The CDR3 DNA reads TGTGCCAGCAGCTTAGCGCGGCTAAGGGAGCTGTTTTTT. Translated, it gives CASSLARLRELFF. The full variable domain, in which reference TRBV7-2 and TRBJ2-2 provide the parts outside the CDR3, is GAGVSQSPSNKVTEKGKDVELRCDPISGHTALYWYRQSLGQGLEFLIYFQGNSAPDKSGLPSDRFSAERTGGSVSTLTIQRTQQEDSAVYLCASSLARLRELFFGEGSRLTVL.